This passage covers 26 T cell receptor beta chains from one sample sequenced in a study of T cell changes during pregnancy in multiple sclerosis. Sequencing was performed with immunoSEQ multiplex PCR; in TCRdb, only in-frame clones are kept and a portion is missing. The sample has around 88,000 clones, around 92% seen once. Sequencing used peripheral blood, obtained in the first trimester of pregnancy. The receptors shown here come from a female donor with multiple sclerosis, enrolled in a pregnancy study.

The gene calls are TRBV19 and TRBJ1-5; 8 bases align to TRBD1. Losses at the gene ends were 1 base for V and 6 bases for J; bases not matched to a gene: 17. Germline-derived CDR1 and CDR2 are LNHDA and SQIVND (reference sequence). This CDR3 has 19 residues. The CDR3: CASSIGHRGLDRARQPQHF. DNA for the CDR3: TGTGCCAGTAGTATAGGCCATAGGGGTCTGGACAGGGCACGTCAGCCCCAGCATTTT.

The chain joins TRBV6-5 to TRBJ1-1, with TRBD1 identical over 8 bases. J gave up 4 bases and V 6 bases, and 10 bases lay outside the gene matches. Germline V lookup: CDR1 MNHEY, CDR2 SVGAGI. This CDR3 spans 15 amino acids. CDR3 DNA sequence: TGTGCCAGCAGCCCCTCCGCAGGGGGCCCCACTGAAGCTTTCTTT. Translation: CASSPSAGGPTEAFF.

V gene TRBV28 combines with J gene TRBJ2-7; TRBD2 agrees at 12 bases. Trimming at V came to 5 bases and at J to 4 bases, leaving 6 bases not matched to a gene. This CDR3 is built from 15 residues. Germline assignment: CDR1 MDHEN and CDR2 SYDVKM. Here the CDR3 DNA reads TGTGCCAGCAGTCCCGGACTAGCGGGATTTTACGAGCAGTACTTC. This translates into CASSPGLAGFYEQYF. Drawing the rest from reference TRBV28 and TRBJ2-7, the complete variable domain is DVKVTQSSRYLVKRTGEKVFLECVQDMDHENMFWYRQDPGLGLRLIYFSYDVKMKEKGDIPEGYSVSREKKERFSLILESASTNQTSMYLCASSPGLAGFYEQYFGPGTRLTVT.

The chain joins TRBV30 to TRBJ1-1, with a weak D call TRBD1 (6 bases). This CDR3 is built from 13 residues. Trimming took off 2 bases at V and 1 base at J, with 8 bases between the two ends. Germline CDR1 GTSNPN, CDR2 SVGIG (reference sequence). CDR3 coding DNA: TGTGCCTGGAGTCGGACAGAGAACACTGAAGCTTTCTTT. Its protein is CAWSRTENTEAFF.

The chain joins TRBV28 to TRBJ2-3; 13 positions match TRBD2. This CDR3 comprises 21 residues. The V gene's germline CDR1 is MDHEN and CDR2 SYDVKM. With 1 base clipped from V and 0 bases from J, the junction kept 13 bases outside the gene matches. DNA for the CDR3: TGTGCCAGCAGTTTATCCCCCTCGGGACTAGCGGGACGCGGAAGCACAGATACGCAGTATTTT. This sequence encodes CASSLSPSGLAGRGSTDTQYF.

This clone came up once. The genes are TRBV30 and TRBJ2-7; a weak D match, TRBD1 (6 bases). With 4 bases removed from V and 2 bases from J, the gap between germline ends came to 15 bases. This CDR3 is 14 amino acids long. Germline V gene lookup returns CDR1 GTSNPN and CDR2 SVGIG (reference sequence). DNA for the CDR3: TGTGCCTGGACGCAGGGGCTGACGGCCTACGAGCAGTACTTC. As protein: CAWTQGLTAYEQYF.

The CDR3 DNA is TGTGCCAGCAGCTTGGCCAGTTCCTACGAGCAGTACTTC. It yields the protein CASSLASSYEQYF. The V call is TRBV5-6, the J call TRBJ2-7; D is undetermined. CDR3 length: 13 amino acids. Trimming shortened V by 0 bases and J by 1 base, and 5 bases separated the two germline ends. The germline V gene has CDR1 SGHDT and CDR2 YYEEEE.

The V call is TRBV6-1, the J call TRBJ1-2; 7 nucleotides agree with TRBD1. CDR1 and CDR2 from the germline V gene are MNHNS and SASEGT. This CDR3 region has 14 residues. V shed 3 bases, J shed 2 bases, and the junction held 3 bases outside the gene matches. CDR3 region: CASSDSTGNYGYTF. In nucleotides, the CDR3 is TGTGCCAGCAGTGACTCGACAGGGAACTATGGCTACACCTTC.

CDR3 sequence: CASSFDSTSGANVLTF. As DNA, the CDR3 is TGTGCCAGCAGTTTCGACAGCACCTCTGGGGCCAACGTCCTGACTTTC. V usage is TRBV28 and J usage is TRBJ2-6; possible D gene TRBD1, 5 bases. The V end lost 3 bases, the J end lost 0 bases, and 9 bases lay between the germline ends. CDR3 size: 16 residues. The germline gives CDR1 MDHEN, CDR2 SYDVKM.

V and J are TRBV6-6 and TRBJ2-1, with 9 bases lining up with TRBD2. CDR1 MNHNY and CDR2 SVGAGI come from the germline V gene (reference sequence). Trimming at V came to 6 bases and at J to 5 bases, leaving 8 bases not matched to a gene. The CDR3 spans 15 residues. The CDR3 region is CASSPGTSRNNEQFF. The CDR3 nucleotides read TGTGCCAGCAGCCCCGGGACTAGCAGGAACAATGAGCAGTTCTTC.

The chain links TRBV28 to TRBJ1-1; no definite D call. Per germline, CDR1 MDHEN and CDR2 SYDVKM. V lost 7 bases and J 6 bases, leaving 15 bases between the germline ends. The CDR3 runs to 13 residues. Written as DNA, the CDR3 is TGTGCCAGCACCCTACGGGGAGAGCCTGAAGCTTTCTTT. This gives the protein CASTLRGEPEAFF.

The gene calls are TRBV30 and TRBJ1-1, with D tentatively TRBD1 (6 bases). Germline V gene sequence: CDR1 GTSNPN, CDR2 SVGIG (reference sequence). The CDR3 is 16 amino acids. Trimming stripped 5 bases from V and 3 bases from J, with 22 bases between. CDR3 nucleotides: TGTGCCTGGGAGTCACCCTCACAGGGTGCCGACACTGAAGCTTTCTTT. It yields the protein CAWESPSQGADTEAFF. The full variable domain, its missing parts supplied by reference TRBV30 and TRBJ1-1, is SQTIHQWPATLVQPVGSPLSLECTVEGTSNPNLYWYRQAAGRGLQLLFYSVGIGQISSEVPQNLSASRPQDRQFILSSKKLLLSDSGFYLCAWESPSQGADTEAFFGQGTRLTVV.

The sample holds one count of this clone. V is TRBV4-2 and J is TRBJ2-1, with 15 bases aligning to TRBD2. Looked up from germline, CDR1 is LGHNA and CDR2 is YNFKEQ. Trimming removed 1 base from V and 4 bases from J; junction bases left unmatched: 2. The length of the CDR3 is 17 residues. CDR3 residues: CASSQGTSGRAYNEQFF. CDR3 nucleotide sequence: TGTGCCAGCAGCCAAGGGACTAGCGGGAGGGCTTACAATGAGCAGTTCTTC.

The chain recombines TRBV9 with TRBJ2-7, with TRBD2 matching 7 bases. This CDR3 is built from 15 residues. Germline V CDR1 and CDR2: SGDLS, YYNGEE. With 0 bases clipped from V and 6 bases from J, the junction kept 9 bases outside the gene matches. The CDR3 region has the DNA TGTGCCAGCAGCGTAGGGGGAGCGGGGTGGGGCGAGCAGTACTTC. This encodes CASSVGGAGWGEQYF.

V is TRBV13 and J is TRBJ2-3; 15 bases fit TRBD2. CDR1 PRHDT and CDR2 FYEKMQ come from the germline V gene (reference sequence). After removal of 5 bases from V and 1 base from J, the junction contained 7 bases not matched to a gene. The CDR3 spans 18 residues. CDR3 protein: CASSTKRTSGRGTDTQYF. CDR3 coding DNA: TGTGCCAGCAGCACCAAAAGGACTAGCGGGAGGGGCACAGATACGCAGTATTTT.

V is TRBV9 and J is TRBJ2-7; a possible D gene is TRBD2 (7 bases). CDR3 length: 14 amino acids. V lost 0 bases to trimming and J lost 6 bases, with 13 bases between them. CDR1 and CDR2 (germline): SGDLS, YYNGEE. The CDR3 here is CASSVGGGGLEQYF. CDR3 DNA sequence: TGTGCCAGCAGCGTAGGAGGGGGGGGGCTCGAGCAGTACTTC.

The CDR3 region is CASSIGVGNEQFF. DNA of the CDR3: TGTGCCAGTAGTATCGGGGTCGGGAATGAGCAGTTCTTC. This sequence joins TRBV19 and TRBJ2-1, with D maybe TRBD2 (5 bases). Trimming stripped 3 bases from V and 7 bases from J, with 10 bases between. There are 13 residues in the CDR3. Germline V gives CDR1 LNHDA, CDR2 SQIVND (reference sequence).

The CDR3 DNA sequence: TGTGCCTGGAATTATGGGGGGGCGAACACTGAAGCTTTCTTT. Its translation: CAWNYGGANTEAFF. This chain connects TRBV30 to TRBJ1-1; D might be TRBD1 (6 bases). CDR3 length: 14 amino acids. Germline V gene lookup returns CDR1 GTSNPN and CDR2 SVGIG (reference sequence). V was shortened by 4 bases and J by 1 base, with 13 bases between the two germline ends.

The J gene is TRBJ2-5, the V gene TRBV28; a possible D gene is TRBD2 (6 bases). The germline CDR1 and CDR2 sequences are MDHEN and SYDVKM. With 6 bases removed from V and 9 bases from J, the gap between germline ends came to 14 bases. This CDR3 has 12 residues. The CDR3 here is CASRTLSGAQYF. CDR3 DNA sequence: TGTGCCAGCAGGACCCTCTCGGGGGCCCAGTACTTC.

V is TRBV11-3 and J is TRBJ2-5, with 13 bases lining up with TRBD2. The CDR3 loop spans 16 amino acids. Per the germline V gene, CDR1 is SGHNT and CDR2 is YENEEA. J lost 2 bases, V lost 1 base, and 1 base had no gene match. The chain's CDR3 is CASSLGGLAGQETQYF. The CDR3 nucleotides read TGTGCCAGCAGCTTAGGGGGACTAGCGGGGCAAGAGACCCAGTACTTC. Full variable domain (missing parts from reference TRBV11-3 and TRBJ2-5): EAGVVQSPRYKIIEKKQPVAFWCNPISGHNTLYWYLQNLGQGPELLIRYENEEAVDDSQLPKDRFSAERLKGVDSTLKIQPAELGDSAVYLCASSLGGLAGQETQYFGPGTRLLVL.

The chain is built from TRBV6-5 and TRBJ2-1, with D possibly matching TRBD2 (6 bases). The germline V gene has CDR1 MNHEY and CDR2 SVGAGI. V dropped 0 bases and J dropped 7 bases, with 16 bases sitting between them. The CDR3 spans 16 residues. The CDR3 bases are TGTGCCAGCAGTTACTCAGGAGCGGGCGGTTTTAATGAGCAGTTCTTC. It specifies CASSYSGAGGFNEQFF.

This chain uses TRBV19 with TRBJ2-7; 9 bases map to TRBD1. The germline V gene has CDR1 LNHDA and CDR2 SQIVND (reference sequence). V was pared by 9 bases and J by 5 bases, with 8 bases of the junction left unmatched. The CDR3 length is 13 residues. The CDR3 DNA reads as TGTGCCAGCTCGGACAGGGGCATGGACGAGCAGTACTTC. The encoded protein is CASSDRGMDEQYF.

The CDR3, as DNA: TGTGCCAGCAGTGAACAGGGGCGAAGTGGCTACACCTTC. Translating gives CASSEQGRSGYTF. This sequence joins TRBV28 and TRBJ1-2, with 7 bases aligning to TRBD1. CDR1 and CDR2 (germline): MDHEN, SYDVKM. CDR3 length: 13 amino acids. V trimming: 5 bases; J trimming: 7 bases; junction bases outside the gene matches: 7.

The chain recombines TRBV7-6 with TRBJ2-1; tentative D call: TRBD1 (5 bases). CDR3 length equals 15 residues. The V gene lost 5 bases and the J gene lost 2 bases, with 13 bases spanning the gap. Per the germline V gene, CDR1 is SGHVS and CDR2 is FNYEAQ. CDR3 amino acids: CASSTNTGPYNEQFF. The DNA for the CDR3 is TGTGCCAGCAGCACTAATACAGGACCCTACAATGAGCAGTTCTTC.

The chain combines TRBV14 with TRBJ2-1, with 7 bases fitting TRBD2. The CDR3 has 17 residues. V lost 4 bases and J lost 7; bases outside the gene matches: 16. Germline V gene data show CDR1 as SGHDN and CDR2 as FVKESK. CDR3 in DNA: TGTGCCAGCAGCCGGGGACTTGGGACTACTACTAGGAATGAGCAGTTCTTC. Its protein is CASSRGLGTTTRNEQFF.

The chain uses TRBV18 and TRBJ1-4; D may be TRBD1 (5 bases). The germline CDR1 and CDR2 sequences are KGHSH and LQKENI. This CDR3 comprises 14 residues. V was shortened by 6 bases and J by 1 base, with 9 bases between the two germline ends. This CDR3 reads CASSPDRTNEKLFF. The CDR3 DNA follows: TGTGCCAGCTCGCCCGACAGAACTAATGAAAAACTGTTTTTT.